The T cell receptor (beta chain) under discussion was sequenced for a study of shared T cell receptors in the human thymus. Generated by immunoSEQ multiplex PCR, the TCRdb table keeps only in-frame clones and is missing some. The sample includes about 540,000 clones, around 78% seen only once; the top ten take roughly 0.013%. This clone occurred once. Losses at the gene ends were 7 bases for V and 4 bases for J; bases not matched to a gene: 11. Germline CDR1 reads GTSNPN; CDR2 reads SVGIG (reference sequence). This CDR3 contains 14 residues. These records were also assigned to another study, of human thymus T cells. That paper notes: The sample donors, healthy Finnish infants, were having corrective surgery for congenital heart defects. Corrective heart surgery yielded resections, and these provided the thymus tissue. Related research found strongly overlapping thymic repertoires in unrelated individuals.

This TCR came from a boy in the first two years of life with a congenital heart defect. The specimen was thymocytes. The chain combines TRBV30 with TRBJ1-1, with 8 bases matching TRBD1. CDR3 in DNA: TGTGCCTCCTCGGGACAGGAGTTCGGCACTGAAGCTTTCTTT. Protein: CASSGQEFGTEAFF.